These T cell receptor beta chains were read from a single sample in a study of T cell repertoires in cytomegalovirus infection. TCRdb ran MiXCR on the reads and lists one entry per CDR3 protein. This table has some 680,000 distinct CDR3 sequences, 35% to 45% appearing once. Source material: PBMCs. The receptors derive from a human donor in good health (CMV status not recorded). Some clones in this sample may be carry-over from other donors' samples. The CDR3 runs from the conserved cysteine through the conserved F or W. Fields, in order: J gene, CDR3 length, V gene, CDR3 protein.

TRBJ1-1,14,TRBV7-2,CASSLGVRVMGAFF
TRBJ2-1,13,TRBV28,CASSTAGSNEQFF
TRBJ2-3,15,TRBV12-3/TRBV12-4,CASSGTGVSTDTQYF
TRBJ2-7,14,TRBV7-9,CASRSSGEKDEQYF
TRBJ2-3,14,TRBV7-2,CASSSRDSTDTQYF
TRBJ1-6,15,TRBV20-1,CSARDPRQGGSPLHF
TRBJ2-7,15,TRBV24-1,CATSDGTSGVYEQYF
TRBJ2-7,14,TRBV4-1,CASSLQTGGGEQYF
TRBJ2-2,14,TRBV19,CASSIRDRGWELFF
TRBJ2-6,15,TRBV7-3,CASSFGQAGANVLTF
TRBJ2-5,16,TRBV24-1,CATNPGQGPPQETQSF
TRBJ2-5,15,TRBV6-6,CASSRSGNHQETQYF
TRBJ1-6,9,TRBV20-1,CSASAPLHF
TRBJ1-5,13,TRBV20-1,CSARSALNQPQHF
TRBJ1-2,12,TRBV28,CASSLNFGGYTF
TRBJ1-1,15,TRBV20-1,CSAGRQGAMNTEAFF
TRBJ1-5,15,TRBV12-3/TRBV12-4,CASSQGAVGNQPQHF
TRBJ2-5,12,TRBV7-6,CASSLDQETQYF
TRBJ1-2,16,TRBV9,CASSTTLQGMGYGYTF
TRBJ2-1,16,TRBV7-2,CASSLELNTGGNEQFF
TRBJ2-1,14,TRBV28,CASSFRRLYNEQFF
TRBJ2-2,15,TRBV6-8,CASSYSDENTGELFF
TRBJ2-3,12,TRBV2,CASSAGPSPQYF
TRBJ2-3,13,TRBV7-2,CASSLRPQDTQYF
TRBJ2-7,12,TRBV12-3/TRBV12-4,CASSFWDGEQYF
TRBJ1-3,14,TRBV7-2,CASSLDGWRNTIYF
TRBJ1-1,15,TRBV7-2,CASSSTGWMNTEAFF
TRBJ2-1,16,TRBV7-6,CASSSRGNLGFDEQFF
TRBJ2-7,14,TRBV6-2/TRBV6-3,CASNLQGNPYEQYF
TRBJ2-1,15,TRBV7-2,CASSALAAPYNEQFF
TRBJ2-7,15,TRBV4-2,CASSQAGIGDYEQYF
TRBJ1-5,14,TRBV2,CASGVDRIDQPQHF
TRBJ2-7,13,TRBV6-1,CASGGDNFYEQYF
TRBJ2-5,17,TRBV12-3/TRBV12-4,CASSLSLSTSGQETQYF
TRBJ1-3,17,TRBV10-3,CAISESSPSFSGNTIYF
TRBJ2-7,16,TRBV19,CASRQTSGAQSYEQYF
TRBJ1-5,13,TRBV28,CSRSPGPRHPKHF
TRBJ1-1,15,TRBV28,CASSILSGSYTEAFF
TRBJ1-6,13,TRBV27,CASSDREGSPLHF
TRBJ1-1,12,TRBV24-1,CATSDLGTEAFF
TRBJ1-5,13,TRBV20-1,CSANRGPNQPQHF
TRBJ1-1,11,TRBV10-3,CATQSGTNAFF
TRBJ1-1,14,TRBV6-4,CASRPGGVATEAFF
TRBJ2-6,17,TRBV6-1,CASSFLGPVSGANVLTF
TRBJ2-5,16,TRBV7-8,CASSLELAGDQETQYF
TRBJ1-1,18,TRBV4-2,CSSSQADVAGRGNTEAFF
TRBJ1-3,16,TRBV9,CASSVGGAASGNTIYF
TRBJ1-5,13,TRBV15,CATSITGNQPQHF
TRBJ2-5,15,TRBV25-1,CASSESGGRQETQYF
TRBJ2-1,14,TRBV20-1,CSARATSGVYEQFF
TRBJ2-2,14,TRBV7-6,CASSPDGDTGELFF
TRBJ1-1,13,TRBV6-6,CASSYTRQGEAFF
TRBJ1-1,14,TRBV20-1,CSARDAGEATEAFF
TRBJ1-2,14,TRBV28,CASSLSTVGYGYTF
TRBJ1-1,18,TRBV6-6,CASSYSISPGQESSEAFF
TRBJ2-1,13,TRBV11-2,CSSSPNGGYEQFF
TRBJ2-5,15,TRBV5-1,CASSSTEVVQETQYF
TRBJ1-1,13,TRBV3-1,CASSETRGVRAFF